One and the same sample provided the 7 T cell receptor beta chains below, sequenced in a study of neurological immune-mediated disorders. A single record per CDR3 protein comes from TCRdb applying MiXCR to the 5' RACE reads. The sample lists over 60,000 distinct CDR3 sequences, 4.5% to 5.5% seen once, with around 3.3% in the top ten. What was sequenced was PBMCs. The receptor set was obtained from a woman aged 45-60 years with multiple sclerosis.

This clonotype came up many times. The genes are TRBV29-1 and TRBJ2-5, with D possibly being TRBD2 (5 bases). The CDR3 has 15 residues. V lost 4 bases and J lost 5, with 20 bases in between. Germline CDR1 reads SQVTM; CDR2 reads ANQGSEA. The CDR3 DNA reads as TGCAGCGTTGTTTCGCCACGGATGGGAGTGGAGACCCAGTACTTC. Translated: CSVVSPRMGVETQYF.

This clonotype was found many times. The V call is TRBV14, the J call TRBJ2-1, with 9 bases that match TRBD2. The CDR3 consists of 17 residues. Germline V gene lookup returns CDR1 SGHDN and CDR2 FVKESK. V lost 1 base to trimming and J lost 5 bases; unmatched junction nucleotides: 9. In nucleotides, the CDR3 is TGTGCCAGCAGCCAAGGAGTCTTAGCGGGGGAGAACAATGAGCAGTTCTTC. It is translated as CASSQGVLAGENNEQFF.

This clonotype was found a few times. Just one base apart from a much larger clone, this may be a read error. CDR3 region: CASRAGPLAGKTIYF. CDR3 in DNA: TGTGCCAGCAGGGCAGGACCCTTGGCCGGAAAAACCATATATTTT. This chain connects TRBV27 to TRBJ1-3; no clear D gene. The CDR3 length is 15 residues. Germline loops: CDR1 MNHEY, CDR2 SMNVEV (reference sequence).

There are many counts of this clonotype. The V and J genes are TRBV11-2 and TRBJ2-1; TRBD2 aligns across 8 bases. Germline trimming cut 4 bases from V and 5 bases from J; bases unmatched to any gene: 10. Germline-derived CDR1 and CDR2 are SGHAT and FQNNGV. The CDR3 length is 16 residues. CDR3 sequence reads: CASSSQRGGVDNEQFF. The CDR3 DNA is TGTGCCAGCAGCTCACAACGGGGGGGCGTCGACAATGAGCAGTTCTTC.

This clonotype was seen ten or more times. This chain uses TRBV11-3 with TRBJ2-3; 9 positions match TRBD2. Germline V gene data show CDR1 as SGHNT and CDR2 as YENEEA. V was pared by 5 bases and J by 0 bases, with 9 bases of the junction left unmatched. The length of the CDR3 is 17 residues. Here the CDR3 reads CASSEGSGGPSTDTQYF. The CDR3 DNA sequence: TGTGCCAGCAGCGAAGGAAGCGGGGGGCCGAGCACAGATACGCAGTATTTT.

Many counts were recorded for this clonotype. The chain employs TRBV12-3 or TRBV12-4 and TRBJ1-5; 7 nucleotides agree with TRBD1. The length of the CDR3 is 15 residues. Germline trimming cut 7 bases from V and 5 bases from J; bases unmatched to any gene: 11. The CDR3, as DNA: TGTGCCAGCATGGAGGGCGACAGGGACTATCAGCCCCAGCATTTT. This codes for CASMEGDRDYQPQHF.

This clonotype has at least ten counts. The chain employs TRBV29-1 and TRBJ2-7; D remains unclear. The CDR3 sequence is 13 residues long. V lost 4 bases to trimming and J lost 3 bases, with 13 bases between them. Per germline, CDR1 SQVTM and CDR2 ANQGSEA. The DNA of the CDR3 is TGCAGCGTTGGCGCAGGCCGGAGCTACGAGCAGTACTTC. Protein: CSVGAGRSYEQYF.